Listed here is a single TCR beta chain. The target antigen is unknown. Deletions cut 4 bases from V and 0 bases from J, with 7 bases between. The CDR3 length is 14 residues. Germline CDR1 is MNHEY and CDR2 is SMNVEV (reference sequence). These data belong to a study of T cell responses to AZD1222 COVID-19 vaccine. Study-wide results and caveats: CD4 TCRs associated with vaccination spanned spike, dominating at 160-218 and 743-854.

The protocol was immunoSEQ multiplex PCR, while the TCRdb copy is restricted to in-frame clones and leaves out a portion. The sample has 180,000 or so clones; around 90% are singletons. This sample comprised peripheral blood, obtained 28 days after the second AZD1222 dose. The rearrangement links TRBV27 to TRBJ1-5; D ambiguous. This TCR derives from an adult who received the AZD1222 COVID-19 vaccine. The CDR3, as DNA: TGTGCCAGCAGTTCCACAGATAGCAATCAGCCCCAGCATTTT. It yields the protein CASSSTDSNQPQHF.